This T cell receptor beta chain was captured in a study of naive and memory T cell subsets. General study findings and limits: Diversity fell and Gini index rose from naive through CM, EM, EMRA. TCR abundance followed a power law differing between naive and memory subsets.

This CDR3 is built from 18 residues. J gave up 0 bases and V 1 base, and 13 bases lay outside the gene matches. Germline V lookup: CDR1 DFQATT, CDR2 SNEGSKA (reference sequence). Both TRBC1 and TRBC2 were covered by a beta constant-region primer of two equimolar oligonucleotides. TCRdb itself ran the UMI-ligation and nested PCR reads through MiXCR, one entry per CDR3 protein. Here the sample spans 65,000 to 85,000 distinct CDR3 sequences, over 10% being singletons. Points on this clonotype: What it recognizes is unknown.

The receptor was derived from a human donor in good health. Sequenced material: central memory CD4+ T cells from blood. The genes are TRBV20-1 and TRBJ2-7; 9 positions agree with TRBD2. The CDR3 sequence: CSARGSPSGARSSYEQYF. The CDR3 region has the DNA TGCAGTGCTAGAGGGTCCCCTAGCGGGGCGCGGAGCTCCTACGAGCAGTACTTC.